Listed below are T cell receptor beta chains from one sample, sequenced in a study of blood T cell repertoires in COVID-19. Assay: immunoSEQ multiplex PCR; the TCRdb copy retains only in-frame clones and omits some. This table holds 120,000 or so clones, approximately 81% found once. The sample was peripheral blood. These receptors were taken from a woman between 45 and 60 years old with acute or convalescent COVID-19. The CDR3 runs from the conserved cysteine through the conserved F or W.

TRBV19	TRBJ1-5	CASSLYNQPQHF
TRBV19	TRBJ1-2	CASSQGGQGNYGYTF
TRBV7-3	TRBJ2-3	CASSLSGIADTQYF
TRBV7-3	TRBJ2-5	CASALAGGETQYF
TRBV5-6	TRBJ2-1	CASSYGLANEQFF
TRBV12-5	TRBJ2-1	CASGSRGYEQFF
TRBV2	TRBJ1-1	CASSESGTAGRF
TRBV27	TRBJ2-7	CASSLRLAGGSEQYF
TRBV5-1	TRBJ1-1	CASRTVTGMNTEAFF
TRBV5-1	TRBJ2-6	CASSSRLTGANVLTF
TRBV6-5	TRBJ1-2	CASSYSLAASYGYTF
TRBV6-1	TRBJ1-3	CASREGASGNTIYF
TRBV5-1	TRBJ1-2	CASSPGQGASNGYTF
TRBV25-1	TRBJ1-5	CASSAGLGNQPQHF
TRBV7-7	TRBJ2-1	CASSSLQNNEQFF
TRBV3-1/TRBV3-2	TRBJ2-5	CASTLTGGVETQYF
TRBV18	TRBJ2-1	CASSTANEQFF
TRBV18	TRBJ2-6	CASSPTGGEVGANVLTF
TRBV10-3	TRBJ1-1	CAISRQENTEAFF
TRBV29-1	TRBJ1-5	CSVGGEGQPQHF
TRBV6-5	TRBJ1-1	CASSYQAGRKAEAFF
TRBV6-6	TRBJ1-5	CASSRSTVGNQPQHF
TRBV7-9	TRBJ2-7	CASSLQGHEQYF
TRBV14	TRBJ1-4	CASSQPLSTGDGKLFF
TRBV12-3/TRBV12-4	TRBJ2-7	CASNLDSSYEQYF
TRBV7-6	TRBJ2-7	CASSLSSGSYEQYF
TRBV30	TRBJ1-2	CAWTYRKNGYTF
TRBV5-1	TRBJ1-5	CASSLTGLGNQPQHF
TRBV15	TRBJ1-5	CATSRRQISNQPQHF
TRBV20-1	TRBJ2-1	CSAREAGKQFF
TRBV5-1	TRBJ2-5	CASSFGVTGQETQYF
TRBV5-4	TRBJ2-1	CASSPEPGGDEQFF
TRBV20-1	TRBJ1-1	CSASWQGARGTEAFF
TRBV9	TRBJ1-2	CASSVGTGGPYGYTF
TRBV5-1	TRBJ2-3	CASSQDIQSTDTQYF
TRBV5-5	TRBJ2-1	CASSLGLTYNEQFF
TRBV3-1/TRBV3-2	TRBJ1-3	CASSQDQAPIYF
TRBV5-1	TRBJ2-7	CASSLALTDYEQYF
TRBV6-5	TRBJ2-1	CASSSTGDNEQFF
TRBV7-9	TRBJ1-3	CASSSSKQGLAGNTIYF
TRBV18	TRBJ2-6	CASSPLLGQGSGANVLTF
TRBV5-4	TRBJ2-1	CASSSPQGGYNEQFF
TRBV6-5	TRBJ2-1	CASRPGGIRNEQFF
TRBV7-9	TRBJ1-1	CASSSRTGMNTEAFF
TRBV21-1	TRBJ1-3	CASSRIRGNTIYF
TRBV7-9	TRBJ1-1	CASSPGPTGGDEAFF
TRBV5-1	TRBJ1-3	CASSLGDISGNTIYF
TRBV4-1	TRBJ2-3	CASSQPGLERTDTQYF
TRBV6-5	TRBJ1-1	CASSPGDRKSKAFF
TRBV7-6	TRBJ1-4	CASSPSGRKLFF
TRBV6-4	TRBJ2-3	CASSHTSGDTDTQYF
TRBV28	TRBJ1-5	CASRQGGSNQPQHF
TRBV6-5	TRBJ1-2	CASGDRDHGYTF
TRBV29-1	TRBJ2-1	CSVEDAAGVRDEQFF
TRBV28	TRBJ1-1	CASSQPGTGFDTEAFF